The rows below give T cell receptor beta chains drawn from one sample of a study of blood T cell repertoires in COVID-19. Sequencing used immunoSEQ multiplex PCR; TCRdb keeps in-frame clones, though not all of them. The table has some 180,000 clones, more than 75% seen once; the top ten hold roughly 8%. The sequenced sample consisted of peripheral blood. The receptor source for this set is a woman in her sixties with COVID-19, enrolled during active disease. Both conserved end residues are part of each CDR3. A D gene is named only where the DNA matches it firmly. Size values are once, few and many counts, or a class for expanded clones, and some rows have none.

d_call	v_call	j_call	clone_size	cdr3_aa	cdr3_nt
.	TRBV7-5	TRBJ1-6	.	CARSFGGQYNSPLHF	TGTGCCAGAAGCTTCGGAGGACAGTATAATTCACCCCTCCACTTT
.	TRBV3-1/TRBV3-2	TRBJ1-5	.	CASSLNAGGDQPQHF	TGTGCCAGCAGCCTCAACGCGGGTGGTGATCAGCCCCAGCATTTT
.	TRBV5-5	TRBJ1-5	.	CASSNGQSNQPQHF	TGTGCCAGCAGCAACGGACAGAGCAATCAGCCCCAGCATTTT
TRBD1	TRBV6-6	TRBJ1-1	.	CASSGQGPNTEAFF	TGTGCCAGCAGTGGACAGGGCCCAAACACTGAAGCTTTCTTT
TRBD2	TRBV6-2/TRBV6-3	TRBJ2-1	once	CASSYGTSGRENNEQFF	TGTGCCAGCAGTTACGGGACTAGCGGGAGGGAGAACAATGAGCAGTTCTTC
.	TRBV28	TRBJ2-5	.	CASRPSRLPTIQETQYF	TGTGCCAGCAGACCAAGTAGGCTGCCGACTATCCAAGAGACCCAGTACTTC
.	TRBV6-5	TRBJ1-6	once	CASSPLSYNSPLHF	TGTGCCAGCAGTCCCCTCTCCTATAATTCACCCCTCCACTTT
TRBD1	TRBV7-9	TRBJ2-7	.	CASSPMTGRYEQYF	TGTGCCAGCAGCCCGATGACAGGGCGGTACGAGCAGTACTTC
.	TRBV7-2	TRBJ2-7	.	CASSLALGQHYEQYF	TGTGCCAGCAGCTTAGCGCTCGGACAGCACTACGAGCAGTACTTC
.	TRBV19	TRBJ1-3	.	CASSMVAGENAIYF	TGTGCCAGTAGTATGGTAGCAGGGGAGAACGCCATATATTTT
TRBD2	TRBV11-2	TRBJ2-1	once	CASSFSRGGLGEQFF	TGTGCCAGCAGCTTTTCCCGCGGGGGGTTAGGTGAGCAGTTCTTC
.	TRBV10-1	TRBJ2-1	.	CASTDTSPPRCYNEQFF	TGCGCCAGCACCGACACTAGTCCCCCGCGATGTTACAATGAGCAGTTCTTC
TRBD1	TRBV27	TRBJ1-5	.	CASSAGTGKKNNQPQHF	TGTGCCAGCAGTGCCGGGACAGGGAAGAAGAATAATCAGCCCCAGCATTTT
.	TRBV5-1	TRBJ2-3	.	CASSLRGTDTQYF	TGCGCCAGCAGCTTGCGGGGCACAGATACGCAGTATTTT
TRBD1	TRBV9	TRBJ1-6	few	CASSARSGGGDSPLHF	TGTGCCAGCAGCGCGCGATCAGGAGGGGGCGATTCACCCCTCCACTTT
TRBD2	TRBV5-4	TRBJ2-1	.	CASSLDSGGIDEQFF	TGTGCCAGCAGCCTGGATAGCGGGGGAATCGATGAGCAGTTCTTC
.	TRBV9	TRBJ1-4	.	CASSPAEEKLFF	TGTGCCAGCAGCCCCGCGGAGGAAAAACTGTTTTTT
.	TRBV28	TRBJ1-1	.	CASSYQGFEAFF	TGTGCCAGCAGTTATCAGGGTTTTGAAGCTTTCTTT
.	TRBV19	TRBJ1-5	.	CASSPSDSINQPQHF	TGTGCCAGTAGTCCTTCAGACAGTATCAATCAGCCCCAGCATTTT
TRBD2	TRBV5-1	TRBJ2-5	.	CASSPTAGVGLETQYF	TGCGCCAGCAGCCCTACAGCGGGGGTTGGGCTTGAGACCCAGTACTTC
TRBD1	TRBV18	TRBJ1-1	.	CASSPKTGQGAFF	TGTGCCAGCTCACCAAAAACTGGACAGGGGGCTTTCTTT
.	TRBV6-6	TRBJ1-2	.	CASSAAPNYYGYTF	TGTGCCAGCAGTGCTGCACCGAACTACTATGGCTACACCTTC
TRBD2	TRBV3-1/TRBV3-2	TRBJ2-1	.	CASSSRGGALGSNEQFF	TGTGCCAGCAGCTCCCGGGGGGGGGCCCTTGGGTCGAATGAGCAGTTCTTC
.	TRBV7-3	TRBJ2-1	.	CASSHRYPYNEQFF	TGTGCCAGCAGCCACAGATACCCTTACAATGAGCAGTTCTTC
.	TRBV6-2/TRBV6-3	TRBJ2-1	.	CASSYALYNEQFF	TGTGCCAGCAGTTACGCACTTTACAATGAGCAGTTCTTC
.	TRBV28	TRBJ1-6	.	CASSLLVGQNSPLHF	TGTGCCAGCAGTTTATTGGTTGGTCAGAATTCACCCCTCCACTTT
TRBD2	TRBV11-2	TRBJ2-1	.	CASSLESLAGATSSYNEQFF	TGTGCCAGCAGCTTAGAGTCCCTAGCGGGAGCAACGAGCTCCTACAATGAGCAGTTCTTC
TRBD1	TRBV28	TRBJ2-3	.	CASSPTGSGTDTQYF	TGTGCCAGCAGTCCGACAGGGAGCGGCACAGATACGCAGTATTTT
.	TRBV19	TRBJ1-2	.	CASSEQVALPLNGGYTF	TGTGCCAGTAGTGAGCAGGTGGCGCTACCCCTTAATGGTGGCTACACCTTC
.	TRBV4-1	TRBJ1-4	.	CASSKLVRARGHEKLFF	TGCGCCAGCAGCAAACTGGTCAGGGCCCGAGGACATGAAAAACTGTTTTTT
.	TRBV12-3/TRBV12-4	TRBJ2-7	once	CASRGGNEQYF	TGTGCCAGCAGGGGAGGCAACGAGCAGTACTTC
TRBD2	TRBV2	TRBJ2-2	.	CASSASGIGELFF	TGTGCCAGCAGTGCGAGCGGGATCGGGGAGCTGTTTTTT
TRBD2	TRBV6-5	TRBJ2-7	.	CASSYSKLASNYEQYF	TGTGCCAGCAGTTACTCGAAACTAGCGAGCAATTACGAGCAGTACTTC
.	TRBV7-3	TRBJ2-1	.	CASSLTQANEQFF	TGTGCCAGCAGCTTAACCCAGGCCAATGAGCAGTTCTTC
.	TRBV7-3	TRBJ2-7	few	CASSLTGLSSYEQYF	TGTGCCAGCAGCTTAACGGGGCTTAGCTCCTACGAGCAGTACTTC
TRBD1	TRBV6-2/TRBV6-3	TRBJ1-5	.	CASSSRQGAGQPQHF	TGTGCCAGCAGTTCCCGACAGGGGGCTGGTCAGCCCCAGCATTTT
.	TRBV18	TRBJ1-4	few	CASSPGALGGEKLFF	TGTGCCAGCTCACCCGGAGCCCTTGGTGGAGAAAAACTGTTTTTT
.	TRBV2	TRBJ2-1	.	CASRGTDEQFF	TGTGCCAGCAGGGGCACGGATGAGCAGTTCTTC
.	TRBV5-4	TRBJ1-5	.	CASSRGVGNQPQHF	TGTGCCAGCAGCAGGGGTGTTGGCAATCAGCCCCAGCATTTT
.	TRBV7-6	TRBJ1-4	.	CASSAGGGNEKLFF	TGTGCCAGCAGCGCCGGAGGCGGCAATGAAAAACTGTTTTTT
TRBD1	TRBV19	TRBJ2-3	.	CASRNLGQGSLTDTQYF	TGTGCCAGTAGAAACCTAGGACAGGGGTCCCTCACAGATACGCAGTATTTT
.	TRBV29-1	TRBJ1-1	.	CSVVWGLNTEAFF	TGCAGCGTTGTTTGGGGGCTGAACACTGAAGCTTTCTTT
.	TRBV4-2	TRBJ2-2	once	CASSQEAGELFF	TGTGCCAGCAGCCAAGAAGCTGGGGAGCTGTTTTTT
.	TRBV7-2	TRBJ2-5	.	CASSLPASRSGETQYF	TGTGCCAGCAGCTTACCGGCTAGCCGGTCGGGGGAGACCCAGTACTTC
.	TRBV5-1	TRBJ1-6	.	CASSAGGGIDNSPLHF	TGCGCCAGCAGCGCCGGGGGAGGGATTGATAATTCACCCCTCCACTTT
.	TRBV11-3	TRBJ1-1	.	CASSQGGNTEAFF	TGTGCCAGCAGCCAAGGCGGGAACACTGAAGCTTTCTTT
.	TRBV2	TRBJ1-3	.	CASNEGGAGNTIYF	TGTGCCAGCAACGAAGGAGGGGCTGGAAACACCATATATTTT
.	TRBV12-3/TRBV12-4	TRBJ1-4	few	CASKFLEIEKLFF	TGTGCCAGCAAGTTTTTGGAGATTGAAAAACTGTTTTTT
TRBD1	TRBV19	TRBJ1-5	once	CASSIADRGYPSNQPQHF	TGTGCCAGTAGTATAGCAGACAGGGGGTACCCTAGCAATCAGCCCCAGCATTTT
TRBD2	TRBV11-2	TRBJ2-7	.	CASSFRGSGIDEQYF	TGTGCCAGCAGCTTTAGGGGTAGCGGGATCGACGAGCAGTACTTC
.	TRBV6-2/TRBV6-3	TRBJ1-1	.	CASSPDLGGSTFF	TGTGCCAGCAGCCCAGACCTGGGGGGGTCGACTTTCTTT
.	TRBV7-6	TRBJ1-2	.	CASSLGRGGAGSYTF	TGTGCCAGCAGCTTAGGGAGGGGGGGCGCCGGGAGCTACACCTTC
.	TRBV15	TRBJ2-5	once	CATSRVAGGAGTQYF	TGTGCCACCAGCAGAGTTGCAGGAGGGGCGGGGACCCAGTACTTC
.	TRBV25-1	TRBJ2-7	.	CASSDWDSSYEQYF	TGTGCCAGCAGCGACTGGGACTCCTCCTACGAGCAGTACTTC
.	TRBV6-4	TRBJ1-6	.	CASSEGYDNSPLHF	TGTGCCAGCTCAGAGGGATATGACAATTCACCCCTCCACTTT
TRBD2	TRBV28	TRBJ2-3	.	CASSSRLAGFTDTQYF	TGTGCCAGCAGTTCGCGACTAGCGGGATTCACAGATACGCAGTATTTT
.	TRBV7-3	TRBJ2-5	.	CASARGAQETQYF	TGTGCCAGCGCTAGGGGCGCCCAAGAGACCCAGTACTTC